The 12 T cell receptor beta chains below were found in one sample sequenced in a study of vaccination and CD4 T cells after COVID-19. The study sequenced cultured CD4+ T cell DNA using the Oncomine TCR Beta short-read assay. TCRdb ran MiXCR on the PCR reads and lists one entry per CDR3 protein. The sample shows roughly 4,200 distinct CDR3 sequences, approximately 20% of them seen only once. These receptors have no identified antigens. Treatment denoted: approximately 9-day PBMC culture with coronavirus spike peptide pools or control peptides (ViraFEST assay). What was sequenced was CD4+ T cells from blood, cultured in vitro. All receptors come from a human donor who had recovered from COVID-19.

The chain carries TRBV9 and TRBJ2-2; D not certain. The CDR3 is 13 residues long. Per germline, CDR1 SGDLS and CDR2 YYNGEE. Trimming left V 0 bases short and J 4 bases short, with 4 bases between. CDR3 region: CASSVGGTGELFF. In nucleotides, the CDR3 is TGTGCCAGCAGCGTAGGGGGCACCGGGGAGCTGTTTTTT.

The V and J genes are TRBV11-1 and TRBJ2-1; 8 bases fit TRBD2. The CDR3 is made up of 16 amino acids. J lost 10 bases, V lost 0 bases, and 11 bases had no gene match. Germline V gene lookup returns CDR1 SGHAT and CDR2 FQDESV (reference sequence). This chain's CDR3 is CASSLALAGTSREQFF. The DNA of the CDR3 is TGTGCCAGCAGCTTAGCATTAGCGGGGACCTCTCGAGAGCAGTTCTTC.

This clonotype was observed a few times. The V gene is TRBV30, the J gene TRBJ2-3, with TRBD2 matching over 9 bases. CDR1 GTSNPN and CDR2 SVGIG come from the germline V gene (reference sequence). The CDR3 is made up of 15 amino acids. V was pared by 0 bases and J by 3 bases, with 4 bases of the junction left unmatched. The DNA of the CDR3 is TGTGCCTGGAGTGTAGGCGGGGGGGCGACAGATACGCAGTATTTT. Translation: CAWSVGGGATDTQYF.

The V gene is TRBV20-1, the J gene TRBJ2-1, with 11 bases aligning to TRBD2. From germline, CDR1 is DFQATT and CDR2 SNEGSKA (reference sequence). This CDR3 has 16 amino acids. Trimming at V came to 2 bases and at J to 1 base, leaving 4 bases not matched to a gene. As DNA, the CDR3 is TGCAGTGCTAGACTAGCGGGGGGACAATCCTACAATGAGCAGTTCTTC. Translating gives CSARLAGGQSYNEQFF.

This clonotype was counted between two and nine times. The genes are TRBV27 and TRBJ1-5; no clear D gene. Germline-derived CDR1 and CDR2 are MNHEY and SMNVEV (reference sequence). Between the trimmed V and J ends, which lost 5 bases and 0 bases, there was a span of 5 bases. The CDR3 extends over 13 amino acids. CDR3: CASSDYSNQPQHF. The CDR3 region has the DNA TGTGCCAGCAGTGACTATAGCAATCAGCCCCAGCATTTT.

This clonotype was found a few times. This chain links TRBV7-9 with TRBJ2-6; D ambiguous. Per the germline V gene, CDR1 is SEHNR and CDR2 is FQNEAQ (reference sequence). Trimming shortened V by 8 bases and J by 10 bases, and 15 bases separated the two germline ends. The CDR3 runs to 13 residues. CDR3 sequence (DNA): TGTGCCAGCGCCTTAGTAAGTCAAAACGTCCTGACTTTC. This sequence encodes CASALVSQNVLTF.

This clonotype was observed a handful of times. This chain uses TRBV6-1 with TRBJ2-1; TRBD2 aligns across 13 bases. This CDR3 contains 17 residues. In germline, CDR1 is MNHNS, CDR2 SASEGT. Trimming cost V 8 bases and J 3 bases; bases outside gene matches: 10. The CDR3 DNA is TGTGCCAGCGGAGGTGGACTAGCGGGGGCTAACTACAATGAGCAGTTCTTC. Its protein product is CASGGGLAGANYNEQFF.

The V call is TRBV2, the J call TRBJ2-1; D gene uncertain. Germline V gene sequence: CDR1 SNHLY, CDR2 FYNNEI. V was cut by 0 bases and J by 3 bases, with 9 bases left in between. This CDR3 spans 15 amino acids. CDR3 sequence reads: CASSEAGSFYNEQFF. DNA of the CDR3: TGTGCCAGCAGTGAAGCGGGGTCTTTCTACAATGAGCAGTTCTTC.

The V call is TRBV5-1, the J call TRBJ1-3, with D perhaps matching TRBD1 (5 bases). CDR1 is SGHRS and CDR2 is YFSETQ in the germline V gene. Trimming removed 5 bases at V and 2 bases at J, with 11 bases between. This CDR3 is 14 amino acids long. The CDR3 nucleotides are TGCGCCAGCAGACGGACAATGGCTGGAAACACCATATATTTT. Translated: CASRRTMAGNTIYF.

This clonotype has only a few counts. The chain recombines TRBV7-2 with TRBJ2-3, with D unclear. Trimming removed 5 bases from V and 1 base from J, with 13 bases in between. Germline V gene lookup returns CDR1 SGHTA and CDR2 FQGNSA. This CDR3 is built from 15 residues. CDR3 sequence: CASSPSGRGTDTQYF. The CDR3, as DNA: TGTGCCAGCAGCCCCTCTGGCCGGGGCACAGATACGCAGTATTTT.

This clonotype was seen more than once but under ten times. The J gene is TRBJ1-1, the V gene TRBV6-1; D gene unclear. V was cut by 5 bases and J by 1 base, with 11 bases left in between. Germline V gene lookup returns CDR1 MNHNS and CDR2 SASEGT. This CDR3 comprises 14 residues. The CDR3 is CASSPVVRNTEAFF. DNA for the CDR3: TGTGCCAGCAGTCCCGTAGTACGGAACACTGAAGCTTTCTTT.

CDR3 coding DNA: TGCGCCAGCAGCTTGGGAGCGGGGGACCTCACGGAGACCCAGTACTTC. Its protein is CASSLGAGDLTETQYF. V gene TRBV5-1 combines with J gene TRBJ2-5, with 8 bases aligning to TRBD2. CDR1 and CDR2 from the germline V gene are SGHRS and YFSETQ. The ends lost 0 bases at V and 5 bases at J; junction bases unmatched: 9. This CDR3 is built from 16 residues.